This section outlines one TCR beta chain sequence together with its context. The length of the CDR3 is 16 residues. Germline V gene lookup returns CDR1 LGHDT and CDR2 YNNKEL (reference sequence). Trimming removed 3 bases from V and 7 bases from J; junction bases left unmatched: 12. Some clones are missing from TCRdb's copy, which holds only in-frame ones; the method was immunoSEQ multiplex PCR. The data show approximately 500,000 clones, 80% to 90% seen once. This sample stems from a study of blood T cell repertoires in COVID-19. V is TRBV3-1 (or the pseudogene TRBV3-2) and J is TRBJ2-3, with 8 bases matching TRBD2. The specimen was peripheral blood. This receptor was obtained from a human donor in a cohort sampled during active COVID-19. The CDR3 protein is CASSHVGPSGGHTQYF. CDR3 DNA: TGTGCCAGCAGCCACGTTGGGCCTTCGGGAGGGCATACGCAGTATTTT.